This TCR beta chain originates from a study of cytomegalovirus exposure and HLA in healthy donors. The study, taken as a whole, reports: There were some public TCRs occurring in many donors, but most TCR sequences were rare.

J was trimmed by 1 base and V by 2 bases; bases with no gene match: 7. The CDR3 runs to 16 residues. CDR1 and CDR2 from the germline V gene are MNHEY and SMNVEV (reference sequence). This PCR relied on a set of 60 Vbeta primers and 13 Jbeta primers. Clones were sequenced by immunoSEQ multiplex PCR, and TCRdb holds only the in-frame ones, with some missing. The data show 150,000 to 200,000 clones, with over 65% seen just once and around 1.5% held by the top ten. With regard to this clone: Its target is unknown.

The sequence was collected from a man aged 18-30 years in good health and CMV-seronegative. The sequenced sample was PBMCs. J is TRBJ1-2 and V is TRBV27; 7 bases match TRBD1. The CDR3 loop is CASSLIRRGLNYGYTF. The CDR3 nucleotides read TGTGCCAGCAGTTTAATCCGTAGGGGGCTTAACTATGGCTACACCTTC.